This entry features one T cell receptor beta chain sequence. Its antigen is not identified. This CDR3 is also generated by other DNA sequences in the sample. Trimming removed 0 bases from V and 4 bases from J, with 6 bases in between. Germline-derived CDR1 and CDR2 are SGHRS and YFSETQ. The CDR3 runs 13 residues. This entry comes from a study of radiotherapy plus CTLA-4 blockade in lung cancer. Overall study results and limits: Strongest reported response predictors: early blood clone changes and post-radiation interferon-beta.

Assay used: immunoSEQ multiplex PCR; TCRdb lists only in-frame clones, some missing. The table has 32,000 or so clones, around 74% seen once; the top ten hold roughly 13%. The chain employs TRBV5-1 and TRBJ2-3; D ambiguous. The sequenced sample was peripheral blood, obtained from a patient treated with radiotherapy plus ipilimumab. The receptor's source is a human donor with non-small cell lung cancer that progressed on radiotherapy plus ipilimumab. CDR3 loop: CASSLGVADTQYF. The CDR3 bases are TGCGCCAGCAGCTTGGGGGTAGCAGATACGCAGTATTTT.